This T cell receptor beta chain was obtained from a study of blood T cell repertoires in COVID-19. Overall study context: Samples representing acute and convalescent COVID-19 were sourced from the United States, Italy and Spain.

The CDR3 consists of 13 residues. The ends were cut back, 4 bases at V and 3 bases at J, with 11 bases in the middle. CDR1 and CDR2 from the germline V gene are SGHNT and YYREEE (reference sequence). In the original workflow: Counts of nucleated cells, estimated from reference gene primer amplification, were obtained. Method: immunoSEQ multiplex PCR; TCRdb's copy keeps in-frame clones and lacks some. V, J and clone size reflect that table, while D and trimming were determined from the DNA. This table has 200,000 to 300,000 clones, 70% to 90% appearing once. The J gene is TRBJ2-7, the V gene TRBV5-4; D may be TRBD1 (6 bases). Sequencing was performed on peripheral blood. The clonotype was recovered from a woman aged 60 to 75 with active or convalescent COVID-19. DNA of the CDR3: TGTGCCAGCAGCCGGCCGGACAGCTACGAGCAGTACTTC. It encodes CASSRPDSYEQYF.